The next 13 T cell receptor beta chains were all read from a single sample in a study of T cells in localized non-small cell lung cancer. Libraries were prepared by immunoSEQ multiplex PCR; TCRdb keeps only in-frame clonotypes and omits some of them. The sample includes some 36,000 clones, roughly 89% of them seen just once. Sequencing was performed on peripheral blood mononuclear cells, taken before any cancer treatment. The source of these receptors is a male donor aged 60 or over with stage II lung adenocarcinoma.

The chain links TRBV12-1 to TRBJ1-4; TRBD1 is taken as the D call from the table, unchecked against the DNA. TRBV12-1 is deemed a pseudogene. The length of the CDR3 is 16 residues. CDR3 nucleotides: TGTGCCAGCAGCTTTGTGGGGACACTTTATAATGAAAAACTGTTTTTT. Its translation: CASSFVGTLYNEKLFF.

The rearrangement links TRBV11-1 to TRBJ2-2, with a weak D call TRBD1 (6 bases). This CDR3 has 13 amino acids. V gave up 5 bases and J gave up 6 bases, with 10 bases separating them. Germline CDR1 is SGHAT and CDR2 is FQDESV (reference sequence). The CDR3 loop reads CASSRRGAGELFF. As DNA, the CDR3 is TGTGCCAGCAGCCGCAGGGGAGCCGGGGAGCTGTTTTTT.

DNA of the CDR3: TGTGCCAGCAGTCCCCACCGAGGTGGCTACACCTTC. It encodes CASSPHRGGYTF. The V and J genes are TRBV27 and TRBJ1-2; D is unresolved. The V gene's germline CDR1 is MNHEY and CDR2 SMNVEV (reference sequence). V gave up 5 bases and J gave up 7 bases, with 11 bases separating them. The CDR3 sequence is 12 residues long.

The J gene is TRBJ1-1, the V gene TRBV10-2; D unresolved. This CDR3 comprises 14 residues. The V gene lost 3 bases and the J gene lost 3 bases, with 11 bases spanning the gap. CDR1 WSHSY and CDR2 SAAADI come from the germline V gene. The chain's CDR3 is CASSDHVQYTEAFF. CDR3 bases: TGCGCCAGCAGTGATCATGTGCAGTACACTGAAGCTTTCTTT.

This clone has a single count. This chain joins TRBV6-1 and TRBJ1-4; TRBD1 matches at 9 bases. The CDR3 runs 14 residues. The V and J ends lost 6 bases and 7 bases, in that order; junction bases with no gene match: 6. Germline CDR1 and CDR2: MNHNS and SASEGT. The CDR3 DNA is TGTGCCAGCAGAATGGGACAGGGTGGTGAAAAACTGTTTTTT. Protein sequence: CASRMGQGGEKLFF.

The rearrangement uses TRBV5-4 and TRBJ1-1, with D unclear. With 4 bases removed from V and 1 base from J, the gap between germline ends came to 14 bases. The CDR3 runs 15 residues. Germline-derived CDR1 and CDR2 are SGHNT and YYREEE (reference sequence). CDR3 nucleotides: TGTGCCAGCAGCCAAGGAGGTCAGAGGAACACTGAAGCTTTCTTT. As protein: CASSQGGQRNTEAFF.

The J gene is TRBJ1-2, the V gene TRBV7-2; 8 bases match TRBD1. Trimming cost V 1 base and J 14 bases; bases outside gene matches: 9. Germline loops: CDR1 SGHTA, CDR2 FQGNSA. This CDR3 has 13 amino acids. Here the CDR3 DNA reads TGTGCCAGCAGCTTAGGAGGGACAGGACCGGGTACCTTC. This sequence encodes CASSLGGTGPGTF.

The genes are TRBV7-9 and TRBJ2-5, with unresolved D. CDR1 and CDR2 (germline): SEHNR, FQNEAQ (reference sequence). V lost 3 bases, J lost 5 bases, and 10 bases lay in between. This CDR3 contains 13 residues. Here the CDR3 DNA reads TGTGCCAGCAGCTTTCCCGCCGGGGAGACCCAGTACTTC. The encoded protein is CASSFPAGETQYF.

The gene calls are TRBV11-2 and TRBJ1-2, with TRBD1 identical over 8 bases. Germline assignment: CDR1 SGHAT and CDR2 FQNNGV. This CDR3 region has 17 residues. V lost 5 bases to trimming and J lost 0 bases; unmatched junction nucleotides: 11. The CDR3 protein is CASSPRQGLLANYGYTF. The CDR3 region has the DNA TGTGCCAGCAGCCCCAGACAGGGGCTACTAGCTAACTATGGCTACACCTTC.

J is TRBJ1-1 and V is TRBV7-9; 7 bases align to TRBD1. The J segment lost 4 bases and the V segment lost 9 bases, leaving 8 bases of the junction unmatched. This CDR3 contains 13 residues. Germline V gene sequence: CDR1 SEHNR, CDR2 FQNEAQ (reference sequence). The DNA of the CDR3 is TGTGCCAGTCAGAGGGACAGCGGCACTGAAGCTTTCTTT. The encoded protein is CASQRDSGTEAFF.

V gene TRBV2 combines with J gene TRBJ2-2; tentative D call: TRBD1 (5 bases). The CDR3 is 12 residues long. From germline, CDR1 is SNHLY and CDR2 FYNNEI. Trimming removed 6 bases at V and 4 bases at J, with 6 bases between. The CDR3 sequence is CASRDITGELFF. In DNA form, the CDR3 reads TGTGCCAGCAGGGACATCACCGGGGAGCTGTTTTTT.

The V gene is TRBV5-1, the J gene TRBJ1-2; D is unclear. V dropped 0 bases and J dropped 4 bases, with 19 bases sitting between them. CDR1 and CDR2 from the germline V gene are SGHRS and YFSETQ. The CDR3 extends over 17 amino acids. The CDR3 nucleotides read TGCGCCAGCAGCTTGGAGTTACGGGGAGTACATATCTATGGCTACACCTTC. It is translated as CASSLELRGVHIYGYTF.

The chain couples TRBV11-2 to TRBJ2-7, with D unresolved. The CDR3 consists of 18 residues. V lost 5 bases, J lost 0 bases, and 23 bases lay in between. Looked up from germline, CDR1 is SGHAT and CDR2 is FQNNGV. The CDR3 DNA follows: TGTGCCAGCAGCCAGAGGTACCGATATGGAATTAGCTCCTACGAGCAGTACTTC. This sequence encodes CASSQRYRYGISSYEQYF.